This entry lists 17 T cell receptor beta chains sequenced from one sample in a study of blood T cell repertoires in COVID-19. Produced via immunoSEQ multiplex PCR; TCRdb's table is partial and in-frame only. The sample yields more than 200,000 clones, about 89% seen once. The sequencing input was PBMCs or T cells enriched from blood (not recorded which). The receptor source for this set is a woman aged 30 to 39 who had recovered from COVID-19.

The DNA for the CDR3 is TGTGCCACCAGTGACCGGGGAAGCGGGAACGACGAGCAGTACTTC. It is translated as CATSDRGSGNDEQYF. V usage is TRBV24-1 and J usage is TRBJ2-7, with TRBD2 matching 7 bases. This CDR3 spans 15 amino acids. V shed 4 bases, J shed 5 bases, and the junction held 10 bases outside the gene matches. In germline, CDR1 is KGHDR, CDR2 SFDVKD.

The chain joins TRBV27 to TRBJ2-1, with TRBD1 as a possible D gene (6 bases). Trimming shortened V by 5 bases and J by 3 bases, and 14 bases separated the two germline ends. The germline gives CDR1 MNHEY, CDR2 SMNVEV (reference sequence). CDR3 length: 15 residues. The CDR3 spells CASSPSRQVYNEQFF. The CDR3 DNA reads TGTGCCAGCAGTCCCTCGCGACAGGTCTACAATGAGCAGTTCTTC.

The V call is TRBV19, the J call TRBJ2-7, with D unresolved. The V and J ends lost 4 bases and 2 bases respectively, with 18 bases between them. Germline-derived CDR1 and CDR2 are LNHDA and SQIVND (reference sequence). The CDR3 has 16 amino acids. As DNA, the CDR3 is TGTGCCAGTAGTAAATTTCTGGCAGAGAGCGCCTACGAGCAGTACTTC. Its protein is CASSKFLAESAYEQYF.

Regarding this clone: One end of the junction does not line up with germline, which may come from a read error. The chain recombines TRBV29-1 with TRBJ1-2; TRBD1 might be the D (5 bases). This CDR3 region has 9 residues. Per germline, CDR1 SQVTM and CDR2 ANQGSEA. CDR3 in amino acids: CSVDAGSDF. In DNA form, the CDR3 reads TGCAGCGTCGACGCAGGGTCGGACTTC. Full variable domain (rest looked up from reference TRBV29-1 and TRBJ1-2): SAVISQKPSRDICQRGTSLTIQCQVDSQVTMMFWYRQQPGQSLTLIATANQGSEATYESGFVIDKFPISRPNLTFSTLTVSNMSPEDSSIYLCSVDAGSDFGSGTRLTVV.

The chain carries TRBV14 and TRBJ2-2; perhaps TRBD2 as D (6 bases). This CDR3 spans 18 amino acids. CDR1 and CDR2 (germline): SGHDN, FVKESK. V dropped 4 bases and J dropped 5 bases, with 23 bases sitting between them. The CDR3 coding sequence is TGTGCCAGCAGCCCCCTAAGAGGGCTAGCGAGGAGGACCGGGGAGCTGTTTTTT. Protein product: CASSPLRGLARRTGELFF.

This clone has a single count. V is TRBV7-3 and J is TRBJ2-2, with TRBD1 as a possible D gene (6 bases). Per the germline V gene, CDR1 is SGHTA and CDR2 is FQGTGA. The CDR3 extends over 14 amino acids. The ends were cut back, 4 bases at V and 4 bases at J, with 10 bases in the middle. The CDR3 is CASSSGHFTGELFF. CDR3 DNA: TGTGCCAGCAGCTCGGGACATTTCACCGGGGAGCTGTTTTTT.

The chain couples TRBV6-5 to TRBJ2-3, with 8 bases lining up with TRBD1. The length of the CDR3 is 14 residues. Germline loops: CDR1 MNHEY, CDR2 SVGAGI. V gave up 7 bases and J gave up 4 bases; unmatched junction bases: 7. The CDR3: CASTRTGRADTQYF. DNA for the CDR3: TGTGCCAGCACCCGGACAGGGCGTGCAGATACGCAGTATTTT.

This sequence joins TRBV3-1 (or the pseudogene TRBV3-2) and TRBJ2-7; 8 nucleotides agree with TRBD2. Per the germline V gene, CDR1 is LGHDT and CDR2 is YNNKEL (reference sequence). V gave up 6 bases and J gave up 0 bases; unmatched junction bases: 10. The CDR3 is 16 residues long. DNA of the CDR3: TGTGCCAGCAGTACAAGGACTAGCCACTTCTCCTACGAGCAGTACTTC. Translated: CASSTRTSHFSYEQYF.

CDR3 in DNA: TGTGCCAGCAGTCCTGGACAGGGACACTCCTACAATGAGCAGTTCTTC. Translating gives CASSPGQGHSYNEQFF. The J gene is TRBJ2-1, the V gene TRBV28, with TRBD1 matching over 8 bases. The CDR3 sequence is 16 residues long. J gave up 0 bases and V 5 bases, and 6 bases lay outside the gene matches. The germline gives CDR1 MDHEN, CDR2 SYDVKM.

The chain combines TRBV5-1 with TRBJ1-4, with a possible D match to TRBD1 (5 bases). The V end was cut by 0 bases, the J end by 5 bases, with 11 bases between. CDR1 is SGHRS and CDR2 is YFSETQ in the germline V gene. This CDR3 region has 15 residues. In nucleotides, the CDR3 is TGCGCCAGCAGCTTGGAGGGGCAGGAGAATGAAAAACTGTTTTTT. Protein: CASSLEGQENEKLFF.

The V call is TRBV25-1, the J call TRBJ2-6, with 8 bases matching TRBD2. Germline-derived CDR1 and CDR2 are MGHDK and SYGVNS. CDR3 length: 16 amino acids. Trimming took 3 bases from V and 0 from J; bases not matched to a gene: 1. CDR3 residues: CASSDRGGSGANVLTF. The CDR3 DNA follows: TGTGCCAGCAGTGATCGGGGGGGCTCTGGGGCCAACGTCCTGACTTTC.

The V and J genes are TRBV5-5 and TRBJ1-1; D call uncertain. V was shortened by 0 bases and J by 5 bases, with 8 bases between the two germline ends. Germline V CDR1 and CDR2: SGHKS, YYEKEE (reference sequence). This CDR3 comprises 13 residues. CDR3 residues: CASSLGLRTEAFF. For the CDR3, the DNA is TGTGCCAGCAGCTTGGGTCTCAGGACTGAAGCTTTCTTT.

The chain couples TRBV4-3 to TRBJ2-1; 9 positions agree with TRBD2. V shed 4 bases and J 0 bases; nucleotides not matched to a gene: 16. The CDR3 has 20 amino acids. Germline CDR1 reads LGHNA; CDR2 reads YSLEER. The CDR3 DNA follows: TGCGCCAGCAGCCCCGAAGAGAGTAGCGGGAGAACCCCCTCCTACAATGAGCAGTTCTTC. Translation gives CASSPEESSGRTPSYNEQFF.

The gene calls are TRBV18 and TRBJ2-1; D is perhaps TRBD1 (5 bases). Between the trimmed V and J ends, which lost 0 bases and 0 bases, there was a span of 12 bases. The CDR3 totals 17 residues. Germline CDR1 and CDR2: KGHSH and LQKENI. The CDR3 protein is CASSPPVGASSYNEQFF. CDR3 nucleotides: TGTGCCAGCTCACCACCCGTAGGGGCGAGCTCCTACAATGAGCAGTTCTTC.

The chain uses TRBV9 and TRBJ2-3, with 11 bases fitting TRBD2. Germline values: CDR1 SGDLS, CDR2 YYNGEE. J was trimmed by 4 bases and V by 0 bases; bases with no gene match: 4. The CDR3 totals 16 residues. The CDR3, as DNA: TGTGCCAGCAGCGTAGTTCTAGCGGGAGGCCCAGATACGCAGTATTTT. Encoded protein: CASSVVLAGGPDTQYF. The variable domain in full, completed from reference TRBV9 and TRBJ2-3, reads DSGVTQTPKHLITATGQRVTLRCSPRSGDLSVYWYQQSLDQGLQFLIQYYNGEERAKGNILERFSAQQFPDLHSELNLSSLELGDSALYFCASSVVLAGGPDTQYFGPGTRLTVL.

The V and J genes are TRBV3-1 (or the pseudogene TRBV3-2) and TRBJ1-1, with D uncertain. Trimming removed 3 bases from V and 11 bases from J, with 16 bases in between. Germline CDR1 and CDR2: LGHDT and YNNKEL (reference sequence). This CDR3 spans 13 amino acids. CDR3 in DNA: TGTGCCAGCAGCCAGGGTCCCAGGTTTGGGGCTTTCTTT. Its protein product is CASSQGPRFGAFF.

The chain has TRBV6-4 and TRBJ1-1, with D perhaps matching TRBD1 (6 bases). Germline CDR1 MRHNA, CDR2 SNTAGT. The CDR3 covers 14 residues. V was trimmed by 6 bases and J by 1 base, leaving 12 bases between them. The CDR3: CASRSTGWNTEAFF. CDR3 nucleotides: TGTGCCAGCAGATCTACAGGGTGGAACACTGAAGCTTTCTTT.